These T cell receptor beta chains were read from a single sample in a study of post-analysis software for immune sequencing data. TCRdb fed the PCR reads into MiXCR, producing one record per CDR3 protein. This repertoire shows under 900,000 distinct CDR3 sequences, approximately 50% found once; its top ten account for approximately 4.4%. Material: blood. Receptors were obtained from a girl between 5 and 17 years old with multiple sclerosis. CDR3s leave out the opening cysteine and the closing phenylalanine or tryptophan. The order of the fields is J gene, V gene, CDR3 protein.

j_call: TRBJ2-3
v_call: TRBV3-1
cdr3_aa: ASSQSLTGTQY

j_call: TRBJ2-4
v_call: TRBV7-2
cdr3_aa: ASSLRLGTPASEQY

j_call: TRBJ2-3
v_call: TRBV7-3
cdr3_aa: ASSLNSLGTDTQY

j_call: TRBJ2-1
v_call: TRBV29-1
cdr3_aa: SVEAFAGGTYNEQF

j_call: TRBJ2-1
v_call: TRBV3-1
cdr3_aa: ASSQVRGGGNEQF

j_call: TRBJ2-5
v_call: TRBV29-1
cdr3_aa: SVDLLQETQY

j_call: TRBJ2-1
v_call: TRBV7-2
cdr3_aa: ASSSSWAGLNEQF

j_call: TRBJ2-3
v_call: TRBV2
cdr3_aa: ASSGGGTTDTQY

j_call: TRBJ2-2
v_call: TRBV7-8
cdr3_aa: ASSLVLGGTGELF

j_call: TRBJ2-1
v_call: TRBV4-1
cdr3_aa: ASSQVVYNEQF

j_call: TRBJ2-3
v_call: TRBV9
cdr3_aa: ASSVIATDTQY

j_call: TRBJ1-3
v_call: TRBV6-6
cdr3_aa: ASSAAAADTIY

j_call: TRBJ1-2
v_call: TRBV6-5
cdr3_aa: ATTGVYGYT

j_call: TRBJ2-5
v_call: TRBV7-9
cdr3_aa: ASSLGGSKGLETQY

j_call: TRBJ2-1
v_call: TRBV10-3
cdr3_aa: AIMAGTSQNEQF

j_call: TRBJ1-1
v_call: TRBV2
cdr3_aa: ATSPVGNTEAF

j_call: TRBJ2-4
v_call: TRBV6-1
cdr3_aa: ASSPRPGKNIQY

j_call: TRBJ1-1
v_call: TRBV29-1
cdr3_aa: SVPLSQVMNTEAF

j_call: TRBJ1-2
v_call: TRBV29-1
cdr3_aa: SVAPGQGNGYT

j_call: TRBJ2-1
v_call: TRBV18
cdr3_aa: ASSPDPRGNEQF

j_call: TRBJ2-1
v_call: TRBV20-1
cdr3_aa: GARDSAGAHNEQF

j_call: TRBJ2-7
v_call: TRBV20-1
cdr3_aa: SAHRGRNSYEQY

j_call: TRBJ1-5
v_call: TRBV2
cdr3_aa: ASTPDRRDQPQH

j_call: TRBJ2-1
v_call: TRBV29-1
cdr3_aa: SVEDVGRYNEQF

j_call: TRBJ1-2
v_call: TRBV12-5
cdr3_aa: ASGLGQKWRGYT

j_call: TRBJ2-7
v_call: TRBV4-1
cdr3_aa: ASSQGQISYEQY

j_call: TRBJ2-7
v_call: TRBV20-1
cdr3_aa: SVLKWDRGSYEQY

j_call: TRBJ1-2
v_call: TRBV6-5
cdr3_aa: ASSYSSRNYGYT

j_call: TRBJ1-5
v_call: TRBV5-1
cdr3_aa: ASSPGPTIDQPQH

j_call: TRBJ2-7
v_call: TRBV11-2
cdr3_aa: ASSPGAYYEQY

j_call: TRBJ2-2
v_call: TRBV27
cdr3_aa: ASSLGSAPLSTGELF

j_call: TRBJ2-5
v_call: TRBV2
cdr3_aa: ASSGSGFSETQY

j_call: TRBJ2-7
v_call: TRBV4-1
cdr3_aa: ASSHPGEGTYEQY

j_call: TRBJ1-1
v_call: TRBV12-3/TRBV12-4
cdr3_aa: ASSHAGTGFIRTEAF

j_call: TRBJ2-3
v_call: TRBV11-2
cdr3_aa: ASSSSGWDFTDTQY

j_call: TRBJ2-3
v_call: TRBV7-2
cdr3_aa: ASSKQSTDTQY